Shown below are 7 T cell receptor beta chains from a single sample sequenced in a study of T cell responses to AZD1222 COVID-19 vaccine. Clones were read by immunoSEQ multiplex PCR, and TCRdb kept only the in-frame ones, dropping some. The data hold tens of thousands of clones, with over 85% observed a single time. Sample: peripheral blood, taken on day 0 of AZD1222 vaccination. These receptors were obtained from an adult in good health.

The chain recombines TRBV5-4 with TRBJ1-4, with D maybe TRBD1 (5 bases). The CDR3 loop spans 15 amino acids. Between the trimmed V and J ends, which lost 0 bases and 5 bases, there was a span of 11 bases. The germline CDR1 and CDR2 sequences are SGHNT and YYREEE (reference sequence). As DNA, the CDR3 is TGTGCCAGCAGCTTGGGAAGGGGTGTCAATGAAAAACTGTTTTTT. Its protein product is CASSLGRGVNEKLFF.

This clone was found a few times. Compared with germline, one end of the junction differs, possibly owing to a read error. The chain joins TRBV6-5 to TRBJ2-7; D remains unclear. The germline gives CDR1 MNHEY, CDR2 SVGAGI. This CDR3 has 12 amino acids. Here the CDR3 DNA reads TGTGCCAGCAGTGACTCGCCGACCGAGCAGTACTTC. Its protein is CASSDSPTEQYF.

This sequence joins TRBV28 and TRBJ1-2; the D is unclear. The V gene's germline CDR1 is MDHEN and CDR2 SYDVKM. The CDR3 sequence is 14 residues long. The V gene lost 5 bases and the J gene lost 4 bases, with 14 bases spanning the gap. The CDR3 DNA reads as TGTGCCAGCAGTCCCAGCACCGTGCCCTATGGCTACACCTTC. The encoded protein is CASSPSTVPYGYTF.

CDR3 sequence (DNA): TGTGCCAGCAGCCCCCCCCAGGGTCCCCCTCTAGACACTGAAGCTTTCTTT. It is translated as CASSPPQGPPLDTEAFF. The genes are TRBV28 and TRBJ1-1; tentative D call: TRBD1 (5 bases). Germline V gene data show CDR1 as MDHEN and CDR2 as SYDVKM. V dropped 6 bases and J dropped 3 bases, with 23 bases sitting between them. CDR3 length: 17 residues.

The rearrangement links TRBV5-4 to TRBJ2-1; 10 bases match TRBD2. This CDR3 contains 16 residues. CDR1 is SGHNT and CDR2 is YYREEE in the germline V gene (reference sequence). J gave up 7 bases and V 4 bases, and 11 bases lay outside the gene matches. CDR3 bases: TGTGCCAGCAGCGTCGCGCTAGCGGGAGCGCGGAATGAGCAGTTCTTC. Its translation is CASSVALAGARNEQFF. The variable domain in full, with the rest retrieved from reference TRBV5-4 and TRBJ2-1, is ETGVTQSPTHLIKTRGQQVTLRCSSQSGHNTVSWYQQALGQGPQFIFQYYREEENGRGNFPPRFSGLQFPNYSSELNVNALELDDSALYLCASSVALAGARNEQFFGPGTRLTVL.

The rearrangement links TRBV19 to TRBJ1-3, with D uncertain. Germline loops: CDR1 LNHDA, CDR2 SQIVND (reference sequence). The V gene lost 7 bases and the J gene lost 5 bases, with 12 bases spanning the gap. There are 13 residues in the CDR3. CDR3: CASTFGLRNTIYF. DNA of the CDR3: TGTGCCAGTACTTTTGGCCTTCGAAACACCATATATTTT.

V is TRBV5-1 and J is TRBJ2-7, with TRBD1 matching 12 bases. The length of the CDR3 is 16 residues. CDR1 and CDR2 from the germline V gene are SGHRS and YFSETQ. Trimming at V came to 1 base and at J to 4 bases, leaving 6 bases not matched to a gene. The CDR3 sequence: CASSLLGTGGSYEQYF. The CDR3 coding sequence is TGCGCCAGCAGCTTGCTTGGGACAGGGGGCTCGTACGAGCAGTACTTC.